What follows is one T cell receptor beta chain and its context. Antigen: not known. The sample belongs to a study of cytomegalovirus exposure and HLA in healthy donors. Study findings and constraints: The study carried out a later analysis of TCR beta sequences. It associated 15,000 to 20,000 of them with specific HLA alleles at a false discovery rate of 0.05. Earlier analysis found most TCR beta V segments productive about 87% or about 30% of the time. A later analysis reported that several of the most significant clusters appeared to be linked to common viral pathogens, among them Epstein-Barr virus.

Germline CDR1 is MDHEN and CDR2 is SYDVKM. The CDR3 has 13 residues. Trimming cost V 3 bases and J 6 bases; bases outside gene matches: 1. The PCR made use of 60 Vbeta and 13 Jbeta primers. Some clones are missing from TCRdb's copy, which holds only in-frame ones; the method was immunoSEQ multiplex PCR. The sample lists about 200,000 clones; 70% to 80% were seen once. Material for sequencing was PBMCs. The sequence came from a man aged 40-50 years in good health and CMV-seronegative. V and J are TRBV28 and TRBJ1-5; 8 bases fit TRBD1. The CDR3 sequence is CASSLDRVQPQHF. In DNA form, the CDR3 reads TGTGCCAGCAGTTTGGACAGGGTTCAGCCCCAGCATTTT. Together with reference TRBV28 and TRBJ1-5, the CDR3 gives the full variable domain: DVKVTQSSRYLVKRTGEKVFLECVQDMDHENMFWYRQDPGLGLRLIYFSYDVKMKEKGDIPEGYSVSREKKERFSLILESASTNQTSMYLCASSLDRVQPQHFGDGTRLSIL.